A selection of T cell receptor beta chains follows, all from one sample in a study of T cell responses to AZD1222 COVID-19 vaccine. The data were produced by immunoSEQ multiplex PCR, yet TCRdb's version contains in-frame clones alone and is incomplete. The sample contains about 120,000 clones, more than 80% of which appear only once. The starting material was peripheral blood, obtained on day 0 of AZD1222 vaccination. These receptors came from an adult in good health. CDR3s leave out the opening cysteine and the closing phenylalanine or tryptophan. Part of the rows lack a size; the others show once, few, many or a class for expanded clones.

v_call clone_size cdr3_aa
TRBV30 NA ACRLDLETQY
TRBV24-1 NA ATSSNRVGGANVLT
TRBV5-1 NA ASSLGDYNSPLH
TRBV13 NA ASSVGQGPGQPQH
TRBV29-1 NA SAEYGNTEAF
TRBV6-5 NA ASSPGRGTEAF
TRBV4-2 NA ASSQWSSGSSYEQY
TRBV18 NA ASSPMDSHTEAF
TRBV28 few ASSLGRVYEQY
TRBV29-1 NA SHSTVYNEQF
TRBV7-9 NA ASSHRAQLSYEQY
TRBV5-6 NA ASSLGQGKYEQY
TRBV7-2 NA ASSLGTSGSGNEQF
TRBV18 NA ASSPLGRGSEQF
TRBV9 NA ASSPRRDTQY